One and the same sample provided the 24 T cell receptor beta chains below, sequenced in a study of blood T cell repertoires in COVID-19. This table comes from immunoSEQ multiplex PCR, and its TCRdb copy is limited to in-frame clones, with some not included. The data show 150,000 or so clones, approximately 84% seen once. The material sequenced was peripheral blood. These receptors originate from a woman aged 55-69 years with acute or convalescent COVID-19.

The J gene is TRBJ2-1, the V gene TRBV28, with a tentative D call TRBD2 (6 bases). CDR1 is MDHEN, CDR2 SYDVKM, per germline. The CDR3 extends over 15 amino acids. The germline V and J ends were trimmed by 3 bases and 10 bases, with 19 bases remaining between them. The CDR3 is CASSFGQGLSREQFF. The CDR3 bases are TGTGCCAGCAGTTTTGGGCAGGGACTCTCTCGGGAGCAGTTCTTC. The whole variable domain, filled in from reference TRBV28 and TRBJ2-1, reads DVKVTQSSRYLVKRTGEKVFLECVQDMDHENMFWYRQDPGLGLRLIYFSYDVKMKEKGDIPEGYSVSREKKERFSLILESASTNQTSMYLCASSFGQGLSREQFFGPGTRLTVL.

The genes are TRBV6-5 and TRBJ2-2; 7 nucleotides line up with TRBD2. This CDR3 contains 16 residues. Germline values: CDR1 MNHEY, CDR2 SVGAGI. Unmatched junction bases numbered 6, after V lost 2 bases and J lost 3 bases. In nucleotides, the CDR3 is TGTGCCAGCAGTTACGAGGGAGGGTCGTACACCGGGGAGCTGTTTTTT. This codes for CASSYEGGSYTGELFF.

The chain carries TRBV5-1 and TRBJ1-1; the D gene is possibly TRBD1 (6 bases). With 0 bases removed from V and 4 bases from J, the gap between germline ends came to 13 bases. The CDR3 sequence is 15 residues long. Germline V gene sequence: CDR1 SGHRS, CDR2 YFSETQ. This CDR3 is CASSLVGLGATEAFF. CDR3 bases: TGCGCCAGCAGCTTGGTTGGGTTGGGGGCCACTGAAGCTTTCTTT.

This clone was seen a few times. This sequence joins TRBV19 and TRBJ1-5; TRBD1 might be the D (5 bases). Between the trimmed V and J ends, which lost 4 bases and 3 bases, there was a span of 10 bases. In germline, CDR1 is LNHDA, CDR2 SQIVND (reference sequence). The CDR3 length is 14 residues. The CDR3 loop reads CASSTDSDNQPQHF. CDR3 coding DNA: TGTGCCAGTAGTACCGACAGTGACAATCAGCCCCAGCATTTT.

This clone has only one observation. V usage is TRBV6-5 and J usage is TRBJ1-1; 8 bases map to TRBD1. CDR1 is MNHEY and CDR2 is SVGAGI in the germline V gene. V was clipped by 4 bases and J by 1 base; unmatched bases: 5. This CDR3 region has 15 residues. DNA for the CDR3: TGTGCCAGCAGTTCAGCCGGGACAGGGAACACTGAAGCTTTCTTT. Encoded protein: CASSSAGTGNTEAFF.

The chain uses TRBV5-1 and TRBJ2-3, with 7 bases aligning to TRBD2. After removal of 0 bases from V and 6 bases from J, the junction contained 10 bases not matched to a gene. The CDR3 is made up of 16 amino acids. Germline V gives CDR1 SGHRS, CDR2 YFSETQ. CDR3 nucleotide sequence: TGCGCCAGCAGCTTGGCCCTGGGAGGGGCTGCCGATACGCAGTATTTT. It translates to CASSLALGGAADTQYF.

This clone was seen a few times. The V gene is TRBV21-1, the J gene TRBJ1-1; TRBD1 reflects the table's D call only, with no check against the DNA. TRBV21-1 is a listed pseudogene. This CDR3 contains 16 residues. The CDR3 region is CASINRDRERNTEAFF. The CDR3 DNA reads as TGTGCCAGCATCAACCGGGACAGGGAGCGGAACACTGAAGCTTTCTTT.

The gene calls are TRBV18 and TRBJ1-1; D not resolved. CDR3 length equals 14 residues. Germline V CDR1 and CDR2: KGHSH, LQKENI. Trimming removed 0 bases from V and 3 bases from J, with 8 bases in between. DNA of the CDR3: TGTGCCAGCTCACCACCGTGGCTCGACACTGAAGCTTTCTTT. Residues: CASSPPWLDTEAFF.

The V gene is TRBV11-1, the J gene TRBJ1-4; perhaps TRBD1 as D (6 bases). Trimming pared 3 bases from V and 3 bases from J, leaving 14 bases between. From germline, CDR1 is SGHAT and CDR2 FQDESV (reference sequence). CDR3 length: 16 amino acids. This CDR3 reads CASSLGHSGANEKLFF. CDR3 nucleotides: TGTGCCAGCAGCTTGGGACATTCCGGTGCTAATGAAAAACTGTTTTTT.

DNA of the CDR3: TGTGCCAGCGGGCTGAACACTGAAGCTTTCTTT. Translation gives CASGLNTEAFF. V is TRBV3-1 (or the pseudogene TRBV3-2) and J is TRBJ1-1; D ambiguous. The V and J ends lost 8 bases and 0 bases respectively, with 4 bases between them. Germline lookup yields CDR1 LGHDT and CDR2 YNNKEL (reference sequence). The CDR3 contains 11 residues.

This chain uses TRBV7-9 with TRBJ1-1; 8 bases are a match to TRBD1. The CDR3 length is 16 residues. Germline trimming cut 1 base from V and 4 bases from J; bases unmatched to any gene: 8. The germline gives CDR1 SEHNR, CDR2 FQNEAQ (reference sequence). This CDR3 reads CASSLDELTGGTEAFF. CDR3 in DNA: TGTGCCAGCAGCTTAGACGAGTTAACAGGGGGCACTGAAGCTTTCTTT.

In this sample, this clone turned up a few times. This chain joins TRBV30 and TRBJ1-5; TRBD1 aligns across 8 bases. V was pared by 3 bases and J by 3 bases, with 16 bases of the junction left unmatched. The CDR3 length is 18 residues. Germline V gene sequence: CDR1 GTSNPN, CDR2 SVGIG (reference sequence). This CDR3 is CAWSPNRIRTGNNQPQHF. The CDR3 DNA reads as TGTGCCTGGAGCCCAAATCGGATAAGGACAGGGAACAATCAGCCCCAGCATTTT.

This clone appeared a few times. The chain joins TRBV7-8 to TRBJ2-7; 8 bases line up with TRBD2. Germline assignment: CDR1 SGHVS and CDR2 FQNEAQ. V dropped 0 bases and J dropped 6; count of bases not matched to a gene: 7. The CDR3 contains 15 residues. CDR3 residues: CASSLAPGTRGEQYF. In DNA form, the CDR3 reads TGTGCCAGCAGCTTAGCCCCCGGGACTAGGGGCGAGCAGTACTTC.

J is TRBJ1-6 and V is TRBV6-4; D unresolved. Germline lookup yields CDR1 MRHNA and CDR2 SNTAGT. The V and J ends lost 4 bases and 9 bases respectively, with 13 bases between them. CDR3 size: 14 residues. CDR3 amino acids: CASSAGGSSSPLHF. The CDR3 DNA is TGTGCCAGCAGTGCGGGAGGGTCAAGTTCACCCCTCCACTTT.

This chain links TRBV4-3 with TRBJ1-6; 8 bases are shared with TRBD1. There are 18 residues in the CDR3. The V and J ends lost 2 bases and 9 bases, in that order; junction bases with no gene match: 15. Germline CDR1 LGHNA, CDR2 YSLEER. The CDR3 nucleotides read TGCGCCAGCAGCCAATATCTCAGGGACAGGTCGGAAGGTTCACCCCTCCACTTT. It codes for CASSQYLRDRSEGSPLHF.

The rearrangement links TRBV6-6 to TRBJ1-5; perhaps TRBD1 as D (6 bases). V lost 6 bases and J 1 base, leaving 13 bases between the germline ends. This CDR3 spans 15 amino acids. CDR1 and CDR2 from the germline V gene are MNHNY and SVGAGI (reference sequence). CDR3 DNA sequence: TGTGCCAGCAGCAAAGGGGGGGCCAGCAATCAGCCCCAGCATTTT. Amino acids: CASSKGGASNQPQHF.

This clone was seen a few times. V gene TRBV5-1 combines with J gene TRBJ2-7; 7 bases are shared with TRBD1. The V segment lost 1 base and the J segment 2 bases; nucleotides outside the gene matches: 3. There are 14 residues in the CDR3. Looked up from germline, CDR1 is SGHRS and CDR2 is YFSETQ. CDR3 loop: CASSLRQGAYEQYF. DNA for the CDR3: TGCGCCAGCAGCTTGAGGCAGGGGGCCTACGAGCAGTACTTC.

The J gene is TRBJ2-1, the V gene TRBV7-2; D is ambiguous. V lost 3 bases, J lost 11 bases, and 8 bases lay in between. In germline, CDR1 is SGHTA, CDR2 FQGNSA. The CDR3 runs 11 residues. This CDR3 is CASSFNSKQFF. CDR3 DNA: TGTGCCAGCAGCTTTAACTCTAAGCAGTTCTTC.

The chain is built from TRBV5-1 and TRBJ2-2; TRBD2 agrees at 12 bases. This CDR3 has 16 amino acids. V was clipped by 4 bases and J by 6 bases; unmatched bases: 7. Germline V gene data show CDR1 as SGHRS and CDR2 as YFSETQ. CDR3 loop: CASSPWTSGKAGELFF. The CDR3 coding sequence is TGCGCCAGCAGCCCCTGGACTAGCGGGAAAGCCGGGGAGCTGTTTTTT.

The CDR3 spells CASSQVPGYEQYF. CDR3 sequence (DNA): TGCGCCAGCAGCCAAGTTCCGGGCTACGAGCAGTACTTC. The genes are TRBV4-1 and TRBJ2-7; D not certain. This CDR3 comprises 13 residues. Trimming shortened V by 1 base and J by 3 bases, and 7 bases separated the two germline ends. Per germline, CDR1 MGHRA and CDR2 YSYEKL.

In DNA, the CDR3 is TGTGCCAGCAGGGTCGGCGGGAACTCCTACAATGAGCAGTTCTTC. It codes for CASRVGGNSYNEQFF. The chain recombines TRBV27 with TRBJ2-1, with TRBD2 as a possible D gene (6 bases). V lost 6 bases and J 0 bases, leaving 12 bases between the germline ends. Germline V gives CDR1 MNHEY, CDR2 SMNVEV (reference sequence). The CDR3 is 15 residues long.

The chain has TRBV28 and TRBJ2-1; D gene uncertain. Germline CDR1 is MDHEN and CDR2 is SYDVKM. The V end lost 6 bases, the J end lost 14 bases, and 20 bases lay between the germline ends. The CDR3 is 13 amino acids. The CDR3, as DNA: TGTGCCAGCAGCACCCCCCGCGGCCGTCCTAAGTTCTTC. Its protein is CASSTPRGRPKFF.

The chain carries TRBV7-9 and TRBJ2-7; 7 bases line up with TRBD1. Germline trimming cut 5 bases from V and 2 bases from J; bases unmatched to any gene: 12. The CDR3 contains 16 residues. CDR1 and CDR2 from the germline V gene are SEHNR and FQNEAQ (reference sequence). The CDR3: CASSPGVAGGTYEQYF. In DNA, the CDR3 is TGTGCCAGCAGCCCCGGGGTGGCAGGGGGTACCTACGAGCAGTACTTC.

The V call is TRBV11-2, the J call TRBJ2-1, with TRBD2 as a possible D gene (5 bases). Trimming pared 7 bases from V and 0 bases from J, leaving 10 bases between. The CDR3 is 14 residues long. Germline V gene sequence: CDR1 SGHAT, CDR2 FQNNGV. The CDR3: CASKRLTSYNEQFF. In nucleotides, the CDR3 is TGTGCCAGCAAGCGACTAACCTCCTACAATGAGCAGTTCTTC.